This is a list of T cell receptor beta chains from one sample in a study of monozygotic twins with cystic fibrosis. The method was immunoSEQ multiplex PCR; TCRdb's version includes in-frame clones alone and lacks a portion of them. The profile shows tens of thousands of clones, roughly nine tenths of them singletons. The material sequenced was blood. The source of these receptors is a girl between 2 and 10 years old with cystic fibrosis. Both conserved end residues are part of each CDR3. Each record gives: D gene, J gene, clone size, V gene, CDR3 DNA, CDR3 protein. A D gene is named only where the DNA matches it firmly. Some rows have no size entry. The others give once, few or many, or a class for an expanded clone.

>-|TRBJ1-1|-|TRBV6-5
TGTGCCAGCAGTTACGGGGGATCTGAAGCTTTCTTT
CASSYGGSEAFF
>-|TRBJ1-5|-|TRBV30
TGTGCCTGGCAGCTAGGGGCAGATCGGCCCCAGCATTTT
CAWQLGADRPQHF
>TRBD1|TRBJ2-2|-|TRBV27
TGTGCCAGCGCCCGGACAGGGAACACCGGGGAGCTGTTTTTT
CASARTGNTGELFF
>TRBD1|TRBJ1-2|few|TRBV6-5
TGTGCCAGCAGTACAGGGGGCGATGGCTACACCTTC
CASSTGGDGYTF
>-|TRBJ2-3|few|TRBV4-1
TGCGCCAGCAGCCAAGATACAAACACAGATACGCAGTATTTT
CASSQDTNTDTQYF
>TRBD1|TRBJ2-2|-|TRBV27
TGTGCCAGCAGTTTAATCAGGGGACAGGGTAACGGGGAGCTGTTTTTT
CASSLIRGQGNGELFF
>-|TRBJ2-2|once|TRBV6-5
TGTGCCAGCGCCCGCGCCGGGGAGCTGTTTTTT
CASARAGELFF
>-|TRBJ1-1|-|TRBV19
TGTGCCAGTAGTATGTCTGGGGCCATGAACACTGAAGCTTTCTTT
CASSMSGAMNTEAFF
>TRBD2|TRBJ2-6|-|TRBV11-2
TGTGCCAGCAGCGACCTAACGAGCGGGACTCACTCTGGGGCCAACGTCCTGACTTTC
CASSDLTSGTHSGANVLTF
>-|TRBJ1-4|-|TRBV30
TGTGCCTGGAGTGGAGGGGCCGGGGAAAAACTGTTTTTT
CAWSGGAGEKLFF
>-|TRBJ2-5|-|TRBV27
TGTGCCACCGGAAGGGGTCAAGAGACCCAGTACTTC
CATGRGQETQYF
>-|TRBJ1-2|-|TRBV28
TGTGCCAGCAGTCAGCACACAGCTGTCCATGGCTACACCTTC
CASSQHTAVHGYTF
>TRBD2|TRBJ2-7|-|TRBV5-1
TGCGCCAGCAGCGTCCAGCGGGGGCACTCCTACGAGCAGTACTTC
CASSVQRGHSYEQYF
>TRBD1|TRBJ1-6|-|TRBV7-8
TGTGCCAGCAGCATCAGGACAGGATCTAATTCACCCCTCCACTTT
CASSIRTGSNSPLHF
>-|TRBJ2-7|-|TRBV5-1
TGCGCCAGCAGTTCGGACGGTGCCTACGAGCAGTACTTC
CASSSDGAYEQYF
>-|TRBJ1-1|-|TRBV5-1
TGCGCCAGCGGGGTGGGTAGGGACGGTTTAACTCCTGAAGCTTTCTTT
CASGVGRDGLTPEAFF
>TRBD2|TRBJ2-2|-|TRBV6-5
TGTGCCAGCAGTTACTCCGGGGGGGCGAACACCGGGGAGCTGTTTTTT
CASSYSGGANTGELFF